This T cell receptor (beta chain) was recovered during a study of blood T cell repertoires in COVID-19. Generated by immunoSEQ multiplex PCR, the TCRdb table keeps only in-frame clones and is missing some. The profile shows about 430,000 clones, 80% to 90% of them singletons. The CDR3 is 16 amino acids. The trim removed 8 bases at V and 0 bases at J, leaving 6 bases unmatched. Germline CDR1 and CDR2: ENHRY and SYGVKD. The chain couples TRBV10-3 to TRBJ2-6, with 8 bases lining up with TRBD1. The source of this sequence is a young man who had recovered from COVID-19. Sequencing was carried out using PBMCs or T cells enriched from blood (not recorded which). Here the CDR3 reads CAISGGDLSGANVLTF. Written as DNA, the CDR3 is TGTGCCATCTCAGGGGGCGACCTCTCTGGGGCCAACGTCCTGACTTTC.